These 20 T cell receptor beta chains were all obtained from the same sample, sequenced in a study of CD8 T cells in ankylosing spondylitis. Broader study findings: Fewer than ten highly homologous variants made up a TCR beta motif, and this motif appeared characteristic of ankylosing spondylitis blood.

TCRdb reprocessed the 5' RACE reads via MiXCR and lists one record per CDR3 protein. The sample lists a few hundred thousand distinct CDR3 sequences, about a fifth occurring once. For these TCRs, the target antigens are not known. The specimen was blood, either unsorted or a sorted T cell fraction (not recorded which). These receptors were taken from a male donor with ankylosing spondylitis.

This clonotype was counted ten times or more. J is TRBJ2-7 and V is TRBV29-1, with TRBD1 matching over 10 bases. Germline assignment: CDR1 SQVTM and CDR2 ANQGSEA. CDR3 size: 12 residues. The trim removed 3 bases at V and 6 bases at J, leaving 2 bases unmatched. Here the CDR3 reads CSVEGQGFEQYF. The CDR3 coding sequence is TGCAGCGTTGAGGGACAGGGGTTCGAGCAGTACTTC.

This rearrangement joins TRBV25-1 to TRBJ1-2; unclear D gene. V was cut by 1 base and J by 2 bases, with 5 bases left in between. Germline CDR1 and CDR2: MGHDK and SYGVNS. This CDR3 is 13 amino acids long. CDR3 in DNA: TGTGCCAGCAGTGAATTAGGGAACTATGGCTACACCTTC. Translated: CASSELGNYGYTF.

The chain joins TRBV28 to TRBJ2-3, with 7 nucleotides matching TRBD2. V lost 7 bases, J lost 0 bases, and 1 base stayed unmatched. CDR1 and CDR2 (germline): MDHEN, SYDVKM. The length of the CDR3 is 13 residues. The CDR3 sequence: CASTRESTDTQYF. The CDR3 DNA reads TGTGCCAGCACGCGGGAGAGCACAGATACGCAGTATTTT.

The CDR3 region is CASRRDSSYNEQFF. Written as DNA, the CDR3 is TGTGCCAGCAGGCGGGACAGCTCCTACAATGAGCAGTTCTTC. The V gene is TRBV6-2 or TRBV6-3, the J gene TRBJ2-1; D may be TRBD1 (7 bases). This CDR3 contains 14 residues. V was clipped by 6 bases and J by 0 bases, with 9 bases between them. Germline V lookup: CDR1 MNHEY, CDR2 SVGEGT.

The V and J genes are TRBV10-3 and TRBJ1-1; D is perhaps TRBD1 (5 bases). The germline V gene has CDR1 ENHRY and CDR2 SYGVKD. The V end was cut by 3 bases, the J end by 1 base, with 15 bases between. The CDR3 runs to 16 residues. CDR3 amino acids: CAISDTKPGGNTEAFF. In DNA form, the CDR3 reads TGTGCCATCAGTGACACTAAACCCGGGGGGAACACTGAAGCTTTCTTT.

The genes are TRBV12-3 or TRBV12-4 and TRBJ1-2; D remains unclear. The CDR3 length is 13 residues. The V end was cut by 3 bases, the J end by 4 bases, with 9 bases between. The CDR3 loop is CASSFRTVYGYTF. The DNA of the CDR3 is TGTGCCAGCAGTTTCAGGACGGTCTATGGCTACACCTTC.

The rearrangement links TRBV11-3 to TRBJ2-5, with TRBD1 matching 7 bases. The V gene end was trimmed by 3 bases and the J gene end by 5 bases; junction bases not matched to a gene: 9. CDR1 SGHNT and CDR2 YENEEA come from the germline V gene. There are 15 residues in the CDR3. Written as DNA, the CDR3 is TGTGCCAGCAGCTTTGGTCCAGGGGGTGCGGAGACCCAGTACTTC. Residues: CASSFGPGGAETQYF. Looking up the rest from reference TRBV11-3 and TRBJ2-5 gives the full variable domain: EAGVVQSPRYKIIEKKQPVAFWCNPISGHNTLYWYLQNLGQGPELLIRYENEEAVDDSQLPKDRFSAERLKGVDSTLKIQPAELGDSAVYLCASSFGPGGAETQYFGPGTRLLVL.

The chain couples TRBV11-2 to TRBJ1-2; the D is unclear. The CDR3 runs to 14 residues. The V gene lost 1 base and the J gene lost 2 bases, with 8 bases spanning the gap. CDR1 SGHAT and CDR2 FQNNGV come from the germline V gene. The CDR3 nucleotides are TGTGCCAGCAGCTTAGGCCCGGAGAACTATGGCTACACCTTC. It codes for CASSLGPENYGYTF. The full variable domain, its missing parts supplied by reference TRBV11-2 and TRBJ1-2, is EAGVAQSPRYKIIEKRQSVAFWCNPISGHATLYWYQQILGQGPKLLIQFQNNGVVDDSQLPKDRFSAERLKGVDSTLKIQPAKLEDSAVYLCASSLGPENYGYTFGSGTRLTVV.

This chain joins TRBV30 and TRBJ2-3; TRBD2 matches 14 bases. Losses at the gene ends were 7 bases for V and 4 bases for J; bases not matched to a gene: 4. In germline, CDR1 is GTSNPN, CDR2 SVGIG (reference sequence). The CDR3 spans 14 residues. This chain's CDR3 is CALGGLAGADTQYF. For the CDR3, the DNA is TGTGCCTTGGGGGGACTAGCGGGAGCAGATACGCAGTATTTT.

The CDR3 loop is CATSRETGSYEQYF. CDR3 in DNA: TGTGCCACCAGCAGAGAGACAGGGTCCTACGAGCAGTACTTC. The chain recombines TRBV15 with TRBJ2-7; 7 bases match TRBD1. Germline CDR1 and CDR2: LNHNV and YYDKDF (reference sequence). This CDR3 region has 14 residues. V dropped 0 bases and J dropped 1; count of bases not matched to a gene: 0.

V usage is TRBV28 and J usage is TRBJ1-5; D not resolved. CDR3 size: 13 residues. Germline lookup yields CDR1 MDHEN and CDR2 SYDVKM. Trimming took 5 bases from V and 3 from J, leaving 8 bases between them. In nucleotides, the CDR3 is TGTGCCAGCAGTACTCCGTTCAATCAGCCCCAGCATTTT. Translated: CASSTPFNQPQHF.

The sample holds a few counts of this clonotype. This chain joins TRBV20-1 and TRBJ2-7; D is perhaps TRBD2 (5 bases). Deletions cut 1 base from V and 3 bases from J, with 13 bases between. CDR3 length equals 14 residues. CDR1 and CDR2 from the germline V gene are DFQATT and SNEGSKA (reference sequence). CDR3 in DNA: TGCAGTGCTAGAGGTTACGAGCGGAACTACGAGCAGTACTTC. This codes for CSARGYERNYEQYF.

This clonotype was counted only a few times. CDR3 DNA sequence: TGTGCCAGCAGCCCCGACGTACTGACAGACGACTATGGCTACACCTTC. Translation: CASSPDVLTDDYGYTF. The chain uses TRBV7-3 and TRBJ1-2, with a possible D match to TRBD1 (5 bases). CDR1 SGHTA and CDR2 FQGTGA come from the germline V gene. Deletions cut 5 bases from V and 3 bases from J, with 19 bases between. There are 16 residues in the CDR3.

V is TRBV5-1 and J is TRBJ2-5; D is unclear. V was trimmed by 1 base and J by 1 base, leaving 11 bases between them. The V gene's germline CDR1 is SGHRS and CDR2 YFSETQ. The CDR3 consists of 15 residues. The CDR3 DNA is TGCGCCAGCAGCTTGAGGATCCCAGCCCAAGAGACCCAGTACTTC. Its translation: CASSLRIPAQETQYF.

The V gene is TRBV5-1, the J gene TRBJ1-5, with a weak D call TRBD1 (6 bases). V was shortened by 5 bases and J by 6 bases, with 15 bases between the two germline ends. Germline CDR1 reads SGHRS; CDR2 reads YFSETQ. This CDR3 is 14 amino acids long. The CDR3 sequence is CASRPNREGQPQHF. The CDR3 DNA reads as TGCGCCAGCAGGCCTAACAGGGAAGGTCAGCCCCAGCATTTT.

The V call is TRBV7-8, the J call TRBJ2-1; no reliable D call. Trimming pared 0 bases from V and 8 bases from J, leaving 8 bases between. This CDR3 has 13 amino acids. Looked up from germline, CDR1 is SGHVS and CDR2 is FQNEAQ. CDR3 bases: TGTGCCAGCAGCTTAGCGCAATGGGATGAGCAGTTCTTC. It yields the protein CASSLAQWDEQFF.

This clonotype was detected only a few times. This chain joins TRBV9 and TRBJ1-3; D is perhaps TRBD1 (6 bases). Trimming cost V 4 bases and J 4 bases, with 12 bases left between them. This CDR3 contains 14 residues. Germline assignment: CDR1 SGDLS and CDR2 YYNGEE. CDR3 in DNA: TGTGCCAGCAGCCCACGGACAGAAGGAAACACCATATATTTT. This gives the protein CASSPRTEGNTIYF.

V and J are TRBV19 and TRBJ2-5; D not resolved. This CDR3 is 14 amino acids long. Trimming left V 2 bases short and J 5 bases short, with 12 bases between. Looked up from germline, CDR1 is LNHDA and CDR2 is SQIVND (reference sequence). The CDR3 region has the DNA TGTGCCAGTAGTATACCCGGCAGTAGGGAGACCCAGTACTTC. It is translated as CASSIPGSRETQYF.

The chain has TRBV19 and TRBJ2-4; D may be TRBD1 (6 bases). This CDR3 region has 15 residues. Germline CDR1 LNHDA, CDR2 SQIVND (reference sequence). Between the trimmed V and J ends, which lost 8 bases and 1 base, there was a span of 15 bases. CDR3 in DNA: TGTGCCAGTGCTGACAGGTCACACGCCAAAAACATTCAGTACTTC. Its translation is CASADRSHAKNIQYF.

This clonotype was seen only a few times. The chain recombines TRBV4-3 with TRBJ2-3; 14 bases agree with TRBD2. With V trimmed by 3 bases and J by 3 bases, 8 bases remained unmatched. CDR3 size: 18 residues. Germline-derived CDR1 and CDR2 are LGHNA and YSLEER. CDR3 DNA: TGCGCCAGCAGCCAGCAGCGGGGACTAGCGGGAGTTACAGATACGCAGTATTTT. It codes for CASSQQRGLAGVTDTQYF.